The entry below gives a single TCR beta chain sequence along with its context. Its binding antigen is unknown. No much larger clonotype is one base removed from it; base qualities were not supplied. This sample stems from a study of cytomegalovirus exposure and HLA in healthy donors (dated by TCRdb to 2016 to 2017). Notes on the research overall: An earlier analysis of 550 to 700 of the donors reported roughly 270 Gb of sequence data and around 110 million unique TCR beta sequences from about 200 million T cells. An early release that covered about 600 HLA-typed donors contained approximately 320 gigabases of sequencing data and tens of millions of unique TCR sequences. Of the 398 genotyped donors, 81% fell in the genetic ancestry cluster associated with self-reported Caucasian donors. The study aimed to test whether signatures of past pathogen exposure could be identified by cataloging public T cell receptors. The study used immunosequencing to profile the T cell repertoires of hundreds of subjects and linked those repertoires to cytomegalovirus serostatus. Along with the roughly 670-subject first cohort, a separate validation cohort of over a hundred different subjects was used. The study combined high-throughput TCR immunosequencing, statistical association of individual TCRs with disease status, and machine learning to predict cytomegalovirus infection status. A later analysis re-analyzed previously published TCR beta repertoires from 666 donors and added high-resolution HLA genotyping to study TCR occurrence patterns. Rather than drawing on any new phenotypic data, the later analysis identified candidate immune exposures from TCR beta sequences and the way those sequences occurred across donors. In an earlier analysis of about 590 of the donors, high-throughput TCR beta sequencing was used to judge whether each TCR beta V gene segment behaved as functional or pseudogenic. Donor age, sex, ethnicity and CMV serostatus were compiled together with the repertoire data. In a later genetic analysis, genome-wide SNP genotypes for about three fifths of the roughly 670 donors were used, and that subset was treated as a discovery cohort. All discovery cohort repertoires had been generated on a single sequencing platform. HLA typing included class I and class II loci at four-digit resolution. Typing coverage differed by locus: A, B, C, DRB1 and DQB1 were typed in roughly 620-630 donors, DQA1 in 500 to 550, DPA1 in some 610, and DPB1 in just under 480. Five DR-DQ haplotypes were treated as single units for association and clustering because of strong linkage in the cohort. Among 300 to 500 genotyped donors of the cohort, an average of roughly 230,000 unique TCR beta nucleotide sequences was sequenced per donor, of which about 18% were non-productive. Study-level results and caveats: A later genetic analysis associated a missense DCLRE1C variant with V-gene and J-gene trimming of TCR beta chains, and an independent cohort replicated the association. At a false discovery rate of 0.05, a later analysis linked around 17,000 TCR beta sequences to specific HLA alleles. When HLA alleles, especially DR and DQ, strongly co-occurred, TCR associations were difficult to assign to individual alleles. A further reported finding was that TCR beta sequences accurately predicted the HLA-A and HLA-B alleles for most subjects in the first cohort. Fewer than 20 rarely observed V segments, including chromosome 9 orphons, were excluded from the earlier analysis of several hundred of the donors because counts were too low. According to a later genetic analysis, donors in an Asian-associated ancestry cluster had fewer N-insertions in productive TCRs than the roughly 700-donor mean. A later analysis found that TCR association rates varied across HLA loci, with DRB1 alleles showing the most associated TCRs and HLA-C alleles the fewest. A total of 164 TCR beta chains were listed by the study as associated with cytomegalovirus. The classifier was reported to diagnose cytomegalovirus status with high specificity and sensitivity in both the original cohort and the validation cohort. For the cohort, immune exposure information was limited to CMV serostatus. The presence/absence analyses assumed that sequencing depth was roughly uniform across donors, and that assumption may not be true. Because HLA typing was missing for some donors at each locus, association tests included only the typed subset. A later analysis found that most CMV-associated TCR beta chains appeared HLA-restricted, with HLA associations seemingly driven largely by CMV exposure. Most TCR sequences were observed very rarely across donors, whereas some public TCRs were present in many individuals. According to the authors, the approach could potentially be generalized to other disease states and immunological phenotypes. Some IMGT-functional V segments, including TRBV6-2 and TRBV6-3, could not be told apart with the 87-base-pair reads, so those segments were excluded. The sequencing pipeline was judged likely to have produced a cluster of highly shared sequence variants as a technical artifact. Broadly in line with IMGT annotations, most TCR beta V segments showed up in productive rearrangements about 87% or about 30% of the time in an earlier analysis of under 700 of the donors. In vitro tests confirmed that a few of the cytomegalovirus-associated TCR beta chains recognize cytomegalovirus antigens. In a later analysis, HLA-associated TCR beta chains showed more clonal expansion and lower generation probabilities than non-associated chains that were equally common. Several of the top co-occurrence clusters appeared to be linked to parvovirus B19, influenza, CMV and Epstein-Barr virus, according to a later analysis. Linkage disequilibrium might explain the correlated functional status among segregating V segments, but an unknown experimental factor could not be ruled out. Only TCR beta chains were sequenced in this cohort, and the absence of alpha or paired-chain data limited detectable features.

The library was produced with the immunoSEQ multiplex PCR assay. For the multiplex PCR, a mixture combining 60 forward primers for TCR Vbeta segments and 13 reverse primers for TCR Jbeta segments was used. The CDR3 region of rearranged TCR beta genes was amplified from genomic DNA by a multiplex PCR assay. The Illumina HiSeq System was used to sequence the amplified TCR beta libraries as 87-base-pair reads. Per the source publication's procedure: A later analysis tallied roughly 76 million unique TCR beta chains across the 660 or so repertoires, and 10 million to 11 million of those chains were shared by two or more donors. To remove PCR and sequencing errors, raw reads were error-corrected and collapsed into unique sequences using a nearest-neighbor algorithm that merged closely related sequences. Alignment of CDR3 sequences to IMGT reference sequences was used to assign V, D and J gene segments. Each retained sequence needed at least a six-nucleotide match to both a V gene segment and a J gene segment. A rearrangement was called productive if the CDR3 had no stop codons and remained in frame with V and J, and every other rearrangement was called non-productive. Following IMGT convention, CDR3 was defined as the stretch from the second conserved V-encoded cysteine to the conserved J-encoded phenylalanine. In an earlier analysis of more than 550 of the donors, sequences lacking an unambiguous match to a single V gene segment were excluded. In an earlier analysis of around 600 of the donors, V segments were called functional above 56.7% productive rearrangements and were called segregating when the between-donor standard deviation exceeded 5%. To diagnose cytomegalovirus status from the catalog of TCR beta chain sequences, a statistical classification framework was built. V and J gene assignment, in a later analysis, came from comparing TCR nucleotide sequences with IMGT/GENE-DB human TR gene sequences. The TCRdist pipeline was used in a later analysis to assign CDR3 sequences and most-parsimonious VDJ recombination scenarios. A later analysis defined each TCR beta chain by its CDR3 amino acid sequence plus V-gene family, and excluded reads lacking a unique V-gene family. As a way to deal with suspected cross-contamination and a sequencing artifact, a later analysis dropped 450 to 700 nucleotide sequences that were highly shared and had low generation probability. In a later analysis, a clonal expansion index was calculated for each public chain from normalized within-repertoire ranks of inferred template counts. In a later analysis, generation probabilities were computed using a VDJ recombination model fitted to out-of-frame rearrangements, and the results were checked against IGoR. In a later analysis, hypergeometric tests were used to score TCR-TCR, TCR-HLA and TCR-CMV co-occurrence, with a repertoire-size bias correction applied to TCR pairs. To estimate false discovery rates, a later analysis permuted the HLA or CMV assignments 20 times. In a later analysis, co-occurring TCRs were grouped using DBSCAN, and TCRdist sequence similarity was added for clustering within HLA-allele-positive subsets. Co-occurrence clustering excluded repertoires with fewer than 30,000 or more than 120,000 public chains, plus five with anomalous nucleotide sharing. Drawn from immuneACCESS, this table holds only the in-frame rearrangements with V and J called that TCRdb kept. Clones are partly lost; checked studies trace under half to an unresolved V gene and leave the rest unexplained. The V and J calls and clone size are taken from that table; D and trimming were inferred from the DNA. This sample is represented by under 90,000 clones; more than 60% of them were singletons. The ten top clones hold over 2% of the sample.

The cohort comprised 666 healthy bone marrow donors. Cohort members were all nominally healthy when sampled, although unrecorded immune exposures were likely present. The donor tested CMV seronegative and was one of the 352 seronegative cohort members. Every donor gave a peripheral blood sample, and the peripheral blood mononuclear cells from that sample were used for TCR beta sequencing. The Qiagen DNeasy Blood Extraction Kit was used to extract genomic DNA from the blood cell samples. The germline V end is reduced by 6 bases and the J end by 3 bases; junction bases left unmatched: 12. The CDR3 runs 16 amino acids, cysteine and phenylalanine included. Only the CDR3 region is kept as DNA, spanning 48 bases read in frame from base 1. CDR1 and CDR2, looked up from the germline V gene (reference sequence), are MNHNY and SVGAGI.

The TCR sequence derives from a man between 40 and 49 years old in good health and CMV-seronegative. The sample taken for sequencing was PBMCs. This sequence uses TRBV6-6 and TRBJ1-1; 8 middle bases align to TRBD1. The nucleotides read TGTGCCAGCAGGGCCGGGACAGGCCTGGGCCACACTGAAGCTTTCTTT. It encodes CASRAGTGLGHTEAFF.